Below are 26 T cell receptor beta chains sequenced from a single sample in a study of T cell repertoires in cytomegalovirus infection. No antigen has been assigned to these receptors. TCRdb independently ran MiXCR on the reads; one entry per CDR3 protein. The sample comprises some 900,000 distinct CDR3 sequences, approximately 29% of which are singletons, and roughly 12% rests with the top ten. The material was cultured CD8+ T cells from PBMCs, obtained from culture after CMV antigen stimulation. The receptors stem from a human donor in good health (CMV status not recorded). Some clones in this sample may be carry-over from other donors' samples.

The gene calls are TRBV5-1 and TRBJ1-3; D possibly corresponds to TRBD1 (5 bases). This CDR3 is built from 14 residues. Trimming shortened V by 7 bases and J by 4 bases, and 15 bases separated the two germline ends. Germline loops: CDR1 SGHRS, CDR2 YFSETQ. The CDR3 coding sequence is TGCGCCAGCTCCCCTGGGGGTGACGGAAACACCATATATTTT. It yields the protein CASSPGGDGNTIYF. Full variable domain (remainder filled in from reference TRBV5-1 and TRBJ1-3): KAGVTQTPRYLIKTRGQQVTLSCSPISGHRSVSWYQQTPGQGLQFLFEYFSETQRNKGNFPGRFSGRQFSNSRSEMNVSTLELGDSALYLCASSPGGDGNTIYFGEGSWLTVV.

This chain uses TRBV12-3 or TRBV12-4 with TRBJ1-2, with D possibly being TRBD1 (6 bases). The V end lost 6 bases, the J end lost 2 bases, and 16 bases lay between the germline ends. This CDR3 is 15 amino acids long. The CDR3 loop reads CASSLGQIPNYGYTF. CDR3 bases: TGTGCCAGCAGCCTAGGACAGATCCCGAACTATGGCTACACCTTC.

This chain connects TRBV28 to TRBJ2-7, with D possibly matching TRBD2 (6 bases). This CDR3 has 13 residues. V lost 8 bases, J lost 4 bases, and 15 bases lay in between. Looked up from germline, CDR1 is MDHEN and CDR2 is SYDVKM. The CDR3 region is CASVGTGNYEQYV. For the CDR3, the DNA is TGTGCCAGCGTGGGGACTGGTAATTACGAGCAGTACGTC.

The chain carries TRBV6-1 and TRBJ2-5; the D gene is possibly TRBD2 (5 bases). Germline V gene lookup returns CDR1 MNHNS and CDR2 SASEGT. V dropped 5 bases and J dropped 5 bases, with 18 bases sitting between them. The CDR3 extends over 15 amino acids. The CDR3 DNA is TGTGCCAGCAGTACAAATACTGGACCGGGGGAGACCCAGTACTTC. Translating gives CASSTNTGPGETQYF.

Only a few counts were recorded for this clonotype. This chain uses TRBV18 with TRBJ2-7; 7 bases fit TRBD1. This CDR3 contains 15 residues. V trimming: 3 bases; J trimming: 0 bases; junction bases outside the gene matches: 5. Germline values: CDR1 KGHSH, CDR2 LQKENI. In DNA form, the CDR3 reads TGTGCCAGCTCACCGAGACGGGACAGCTCCTACGAGCAGTACGTC. Its translation is CASSPRRDSSYEQYV.

J is TRBJ2-5 and V is TRBV27; 8 bases align to TRBD1. This CDR3 comprises 14 residues. CDR1 and CDR2 from the germline V gene are MNHEY and SMNVEV (reference sequence). The trim removed 6 bases at V and 3 bases at J, leaving 6 bases unmatched. CDR3 loop: CASRTGGFKETQYF. The CDR3 coding sequence is TGTGCCAGCAGAACAGGGGGGTTTAAAGAGACCCAGTACTTC.

This clonotype came up a few times. The V and J genes are TRBV7-9 and TRBJ2-3, with D possibly being TRBD1 or TRBD2 (6 bases each). Trimming took 1 base from V and 6 from J, leaving 11 bases between them. Germline lookup yields CDR1 SEHNR and CDR2 FQNEAQ (reference sequence). The CDR3 totals 14 residues. CDR3 DNA sequence: TGTGCCAGCAGCTTAGTTACAGGGAGGGATACGCAGTATTTT. Translating it yields CASSLVTGRDTQYF.

The V and J genes are TRBV27 and TRBJ2-6; D is ambiguous. Germline CDR1 MNHEY, CDR2 SMNVEV (reference sequence). The CDR3 sequence is 14 residues long. Trimming took 7 bases from V and 3 from J, leaving 10 bases between them. For the CDR3, the DNA is TGTGCCAGCACCCATTTGGGTGGGGCCAACGTCCTGACTTTC. It codes for CASTHLGGANVLTF.

The table lists this clonotype with a few counts. V is TRBV6-1 and J is TRBJ1-1; D is ambiguous. The V end was cut by 8 bases, the J end by 6 bases, with 4 bases between. CDR1 MNHNS and CDR2 SASEGT come from the germline V gene. The CDR3 spans 9 residues. CDR3 bases: TGTGCCAGCCTCCCTGAAGCTTTCTTT. It yields the protein CASLPEAFF.

A remark on this clonotype: Being one base from a much bigger clone, this may be a read error. The rearrangement uses TRBV7-8 and TRBJ1-5; D is ambiguous. The CDR3 loop spans 15 amino acids. Trimming shortened V by 2 bases and J by 0 bases, and 8 bases separated the two germline ends. Germline assignment: CDR1 SGHVS and CDR2 FQNEAQ. The CDR3, as DNA: TGTGCCAGCAGCTTACAGGACCCTAGCAATCAGCCCCAGCATTTT. This codes for CASSLQDPSNQPQHF.

As for this clonotype: A much larger clone differs by one base, so this may be a read error. The chain carries TRBV7-2 and TRBJ2-1; 9 positions agree with TRBD1. CDR1 is SGHTA and CDR2 is FQGNSA in the germline V gene. After removal of 5 bases from V and 9 bases from J, the junction contained 17 bases not matched to a gene. CDR3 length: 17 amino acids. The CDR3 reads CASSVRVGQGFDSEQFF. For the CDR3, the DNA is TGTGCCAGCAGCGTCCGGGTGGGACAGGGCTTTGACAGTGAGCAGTTCTTC.

This clonotype was seen ten or more times. This chain links TRBV7-6 with TRBJ2-2; D is unclear. The germline CDR1 and CDR2 sequences are SGHVS and FNYEAQ. This CDR3 is 13 amino acids long. Deletions cut 1 base from V and 6 bases from J, with 6 bases between. As DNA, the CDR3 is TGTGCCAGCAGCTTAGTGGTCCCCGGGGAGCTGTTTTTT. This encodes CASSLVVPGELFF.

The V call is TRBV27, the J call TRBJ2-2; D is unclear. V lost 3 bases and J 3 bases, leaving 8 bases between the germline ends. In germline, CDR1 is MNHEY, CDR2 SMNVEV (reference sequence). The CDR3 spans 14 residues. The CDR3 here is CASSLTDYTGELFF. The CDR3 DNA follows: TGTGCCAGCAGTTTGACCGATTACACCGGGGAGCTGTTTTTT.

This clonotype has more than one count but fewer than ten. The CDR3 nucleotides read TGTGCCAGCAGCTCCCCTCTCCGGCTCGTTTATTACAATGAGCAGTTCTTC. It translates to CASSSPLRLVYYNEQFF. This chain uses TRBV7-8 with TRBJ2-1, with D uncertain. The CDR3 is 17 amino acids. CDR1 is SGHVS, CDR2 FQNEAQ, per germline. The V and J ends lost 4 bases and 4 bases respectively, with 20 bases between them. Full variable domain (missing parts from reference TRBV7-8 and TRBJ2-1): GAGVSQSPRYKVAKRGQDVALRCDPISGHVSLFWYQQALGQGPEFLTYFQNEAQLDKSGLPSDRFFAERPEGSVSTLKIQRTQQEDSAVYLCASSSPLRLVYYNEQFFGPGTRLTVL.

The rearrangement links TRBV12-3 or TRBV12-4 to TRBJ1-5, with unresolved D. V was pared by 3 bases and J by 4 bases, with 13 bases between. This CDR3 comprises 15 residues. CDR3 amino acids: CASSFRREANQPQHF. The CDR3 DNA follows: TGTGCCAGCAGTTTTAGAAGGGAGGCAAATCAGCCCCAGCATTTT.

This clonotype was picked up a small number of times. The V call is TRBV12-3 or TRBV12-4, the J call TRBJ1-2, with TRBD1 as a possible D gene (6 bases). The CDR3 is made up of 13 amino acids. The ends were cut back, 10 bases at V and 3 bases at J, with 15 bases in the middle. CDR3 region: CAIGWGAYYGYTF. In DNA, the CDR3 is TGTGCCATCGGCTGGGGGGCTTACTATGGCTACACCTTC.

This clonotype was seen repeatedly, ten times or more. The chain has TRBV10-3 and TRBJ2-2; 7 bases are shared with TRBD1. Trimming at V came to 8 bases and at J to 0 bases, leaving 3 bases not matched to a gene. The CDR3 spans 14 residues. Germline lookup yields CDR1 ENHRY and CDR2 SYGVKD. CDR3 loop: CAIPGQTNTGELFF. CDR3 coding DNA: TGTGCCATCCCGGGACAGACGAACACCGGGGAGCTGTTTTTT.

There are a few counts of this clonotype. The chain is built from TRBV7-9 and TRBJ2-7, with TRBD2 matching 7 bases. The CDR3 sequence is 12 residues long. The germline gives CDR1 SEHNR, CDR2 FQNEAQ (reference sequence). V lost 5 bases to trimming and J lost 9 bases; unmatched junction nucleotides: 7. The CDR3 DNA is TGTGCCAGCAGCCGGGAGGTCGGCCGGCAGTACGTC. It encodes CASSREVGRQYV.

A few counts support this clonotype. The chain combines TRBV19 with TRBJ2-2; the match to TRBD1 covers 9 bases. V was clipped by 5 bases and J by 6 bases; unmatched bases: 7. The CDR3 length is 15 residues. In germline, CDR1 is LNHDA, CDR2 SQIVND (reference sequence). CDR3 sequence reads: CASSYRGRKAGELFF. DNA for the CDR3: TGTGCCAGTAGTTACAGGGGGCGGAAGGCCGGGGAGCTGTTTTTT.

The chain combines TRBV7-3 with TRBJ2-2; 11 positions match TRBD1. Per germline, CDR1 SGHTA and CDR2 FQGTGA. Trimming at V came to 5 bases and at J to 5 bases, leaving 4 bases not matched to a gene. CDR3 size: 15 residues. Written as DNA, the CDR3 is TGTGCCAGCAGCCTATGGGACAGGGGGACCGGGGAGCTGTTTTTT. Translated, it gives CASSLWDRGTGELFF.

V gene TRBV7-6 combines with J gene TRBJ1-5, with D unclear. V shed 1 base and J shed 9 bases, with 7 bases lying between them. CDR1 and CDR2 from the germline V gene are SGHVS and FNYEAQ. The CDR3 runs 12 residues. CDR3 in amino acids: CASSLGEWPQHF. DNA of the CDR3: TGTGCCAGCAGCTTAGGGGAATGGCCCCAGCATTTT.

The chain has TRBV29-1 and TRBJ2-1; perhaps TRBD2 as D (5 bases). The CDR3 runs 13 residues. Germline CDR1 and CDR2: SQVTM and ANQGSEA. Trimming took 7 bases from V and 2 from J, leaving 12 bases between them. The CDR3 loop is CSGGLPTYNEQFF. Written as DNA, the CDR3 is TGCAGCGGCGGACTTCCCACCTACAATGAGCAGTTCTTC.

The chain carries TRBV25-1 and TRBJ1-1; tentative D call: TRBD1 (5 bases). V dropped 1 base and J dropped 4 bases, with 13 bases sitting between them. The germline CDR1 and CDR2 sequences are MGHDK and SYGVNS. This CDR3 contains 15 residues. The CDR3 DNA reads TGTGCCAGCAGTGAATTATTGGGGGAAGGCACTGAAGCTTTCTTT. Protein sequence: CASSELLGEGTEAFF. The full variable domain, completed using reference TRBV25-1 and TRBJ1-1, is EADIYQTPRYLVIGTGKKITLECSQTMGHDKMYWYQQDPGMELHLIHYSYGVNSTEKGDLSSESTVSRIRTEHFPLTLESARPSHTSQYLCASSELLGEGTEAFFGQGTRLTVV.

CDR3 coding DNA: TGTGCCAGCAGCCCCCTACCCCTGGGGTACAATGAGCAGTTCTTC. It specifies CASSPLPLGYNEQFF. The chain is built from TRBV12-3 or TRBV12-4 and TRBJ2-1, with D hard to call. Trimming cost V 6 bases and J 4 bases, with 16 bases left between them. The CDR3 totals 15 residues.

The chain links TRBV3-1 to TRBJ2-1; D call uncertain. CDR3 length: 16 residues. V shed 5 bases and J shed 2 bases, with 16 bases lying between them. In germline, CDR1 is LGHDT, CDR2 YNNKEL (reference sequence). The chain's CDR3 is CASSSREENPYNEQFF. For the CDR3, the DNA is TGTGCCAGCAGCTCCCGTGAGGAGAACCCCTACAATGAGCAGTTCTTC.

The chain recombines TRBV6-5 with TRBJ1-1; 8 bases agree with TRBD1. From germline, CDR1 is MNHEY and CDR2 SVGAGI. The V segment lost 2 bases and the J segment 1 base; nucleotides outside the gene matches: 9. This CDR3 is built from 17 residues. CDR3 sequence (DNA): TGTGCCAGCAGTTACCAAGTTGGACAGGGACCGAACACTGAAGCTTTCTTT. Its translation is CASSYQVGQGPNTEAFF.